The T cell receptor (beta chain) under discussion was sequenced for a study of OX40 agonist ivuxolimab in advanced cancers. V was trimmed by 1 base and J by 2 bases, leaving 13 bases between them. Germline CDR1 reads SGDLS; CDR2 reads YYNGEE. The CDR3 loop spans 15 amino acids. Assay used: immunoSEQ multiplex PCR; TCRdb lists only in-frame clones, some missing. The data contain some 45,000 clones, roughly 88% of them singletons. The starting material was CD4+ or CD8+ T cells sorted from blood, obtained in a trial of the OX40 agonist ivuxolimab. The rearrangement links TRBV9 to TRBJ2-7; D is perhaps TRBD1 (5 bases). The TCR sequence derives from an adult with an advanced solid tumor such as melanoma, head and neck, liver or kidney cancer. CDR3 in amino acids: CASSVQSGSAYEQYF. CDR3 bases: TGTGCCAGCAGCGTACAATCAGGGTCTGCCTACGAGCAGTACTTC.